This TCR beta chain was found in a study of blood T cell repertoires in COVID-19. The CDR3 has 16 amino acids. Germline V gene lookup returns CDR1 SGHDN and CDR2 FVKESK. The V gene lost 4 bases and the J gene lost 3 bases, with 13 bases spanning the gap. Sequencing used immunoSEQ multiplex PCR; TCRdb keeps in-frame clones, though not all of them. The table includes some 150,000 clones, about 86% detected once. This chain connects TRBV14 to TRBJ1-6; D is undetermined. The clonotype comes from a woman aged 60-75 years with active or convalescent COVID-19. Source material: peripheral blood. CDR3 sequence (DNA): TGTGCCAGCAGCCCCACCGCAGCGAACTATAATTCACCCCTCCACTTT. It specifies CASSPTAANYNSPLHF.